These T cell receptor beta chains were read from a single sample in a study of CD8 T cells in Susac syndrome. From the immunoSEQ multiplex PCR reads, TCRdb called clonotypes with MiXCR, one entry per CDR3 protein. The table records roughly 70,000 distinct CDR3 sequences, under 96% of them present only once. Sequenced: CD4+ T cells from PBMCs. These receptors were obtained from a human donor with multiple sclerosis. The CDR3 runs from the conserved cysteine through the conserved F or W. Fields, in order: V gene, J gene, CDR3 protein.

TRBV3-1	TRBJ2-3	CASSQEAGSTDTQYF
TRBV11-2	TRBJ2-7	CASSLLQGSPYEQYF
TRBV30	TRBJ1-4	CAWSGHSNEKLFF
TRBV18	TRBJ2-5	CASSPPLGQQETQYF
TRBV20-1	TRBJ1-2	CSARARANYGYTF
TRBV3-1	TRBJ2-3	CASSRADTQYF
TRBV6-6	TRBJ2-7	CASSYRQDSYEQYF
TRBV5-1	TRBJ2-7	CASSLNGGGSYEQYF
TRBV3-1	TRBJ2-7	CASSHLYGQGRHEQYF
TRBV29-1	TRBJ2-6	CSVVGPGANVLTF
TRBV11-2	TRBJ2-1	CASSLGVTSGGLDNEQFF
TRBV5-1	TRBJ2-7	CASSLDGLGEQYF
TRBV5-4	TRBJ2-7	CASSFSGPSSYEQYF